This T cell receptor beta chain is from a study of neurological immune-mediated disorders. The unsorted libraries originated from 2 million PBMCs that had been stored at -80 C. TCRdb redid the calling of the 5' RACE reads with MiXCR, one entry per CDR3 protein. This sample carries tens of thousands of distinct CDR3 sequences, roughly 13% of them seen once, and the ten largest clones take roughly 1.3%. Germline V gene sequence: CDR1 LNHNV, CDR2 YYDKDF (reference sequence). The V end lost 0 bases, the J end lost 8 bases, and 16 bases lay between the germline ends. CDR3 length equals 16 residues. This clonotype appeared many times. The antigen remains unidentified. Broader study findings: Sharing of CDR3 amino acid sequences among expanded clones across subjects was absent, suggesting private repertoires in all groups.

The genes are TRBV15 and TRBJ1-4; D is unclear. The sequence was collected from a female donor in good health. The material sequenced was PBMCs. The CDR3 region has the DNA TGTGCCACCAGCAGAGAGTGGGCCCGAACGCAGGAAAAACTGTTTTTT. Protein sequence: CATSREWARTQEKLFF.